This T cell receptor (beta chain) comes out of a study of tumor-infiltrating lymphocytes in primary liver carcinoma listed by TCRdb under 2017. Study-level background: Between November 2015 and early 2016, five patients in China with histopathologically diagnosed primary liver carcinoma had surgical resection. The five patients, three men and two women aged 30 to 69 years, had hepatocellular carcinoma (four) or combined HCC and intrahepatic cholangiocarcinoma (one). The five patients had tumors of stage T1-T3 N0M0, with maximum diameters ranging from about 4.2 to 10 cm. Each sample produced roughly 3.5 to 7.13 million productive TCRbeta reads, and read depth showed no significant difference between tissue types. The study combined TCRbeta repertoire sequencing, expression microarrays and whole-exome sequencing across five regions of each liver tumor, with adjacent normal tissue and blood. A total of about 35 specimens from 5 patients went through TCRbeta repertoire sequencing, namely 25 tumor regions, 5 adjacent noncancerous liver tissues and 5 peripheral blood samples. Repertoires from technical replicates were highly reproducible, with mean shared-clone rates roughly 0.89 and correlation coefficients above 0.98. Broader findings and caveats from the paper: Because sequencing covered only the TCR beta chain and unpaired alpha chains were not captured, true repertoire diversity is likely underestimated. Repertoire overlap was higher between tumor regions (mean around 35%) than tumor-adjacent (17%) or tumor-blood (about 14%) pairs, consistent with antigen-driven expansion. Only 4 to 6 patients were included in the study, and the authors note that the findings should be validated in a larger study. Bulk unsorted samples precluded comparing CD4+ and CD8+ T cell repertoires. The top 250 clones accounted for a significantly greater share of the repertoire in tumors than in blood (p = 0.039).

The germline V gene (reference sequence) sets CDR1 to GTSNPN and CDR2 to SVGIG. V is cut by 4 bases and J by 0 bases, and the space between the germline ends is 14 bases. The CDR3 starts with the cysteine, ends with the phenylalanine, and has 15 residues. Kept here is only the CDR3 DNA, which spans 45 bases and is read in frame from base 1. Blood RNA was extracted from unsorted whole blood with TRIzol reagent; germline DNA came from the DNeasy Blood & Tissue kit. At the time of sampling, the patients had chronic HBV infection and had not received any treatment. Before surgery, roughly 4.2 milliliters of peripheral blood were drawn into K2EDTA tubes. TCRbeta-specific cDNA was reverse-transcribed from around 500 ng total RNA using a constant-region primer and ProtoScript II reverse transcriptase. Three nested multiplex PCR rounds, following a slightly modified ARM-PCR procedure, were used to build the TCRbeta libraries. Each of the first two PCR rounds ran for about 10 cycles and used multiplex TRBV1-TRBV30 forward primers together with a Cbeta reverse primer. Sample barcodes and Illumina adapters were added in a final 25-cycle PCR with Deep VentR polymerase. Amplicons of 200-500 bp were gel-purified with a QIAquick gel extraction kit before sequencing. The TCRbeta amplicons were sequenced with 250-bp paired-end reads on an Illumina HiSeq 2500. As for the authors' bioinformatics: Quality trimming of reads was performed with Trimmomatic v0.33, and paired reads were merged with FLASH v1.2.11 so that full CDR3 sequences could be recovered. V, D and J germline segments were assigned to the rearranged TCRbeta sequences using MiGEC v1.2.1b. Clonotype statistics and Shannon-Wiener diversity indices were calculated with VDJtools v1.0.0. Except for diversity analysis, only each sample's 250 most abundant clonotypes were used in subsequent analyses to reduce sampling bias. TCRdb reprocessing: public reads trimmed at Q25 with fastp, clones called with MiXCR, in-frame beta chains kept. Entries that share a CDR3 protein sequence are merged under the most common genes and DNA. The V and J calls here are based on TCRdb, not the publication. Recorded for this sample are about 180,000 distinct CDR3 sequences; over 45% of them occurred a single time. The top ten hold 65% to 80% of the sample.

Worth noting for this clonotype: The antigen it recognizes is unknown. No base-level quality is on record; no much larger clone is a single base apart.

This sequence was found in a man aged 35 to 55 with primary liver carcinoma and hepatitis B virus infection. Sequenced material: peripheral blood. Rearrangement joined TRBV30 to TRBJ2-3; the D region possibly corresponds to TRBD2 (6 bases align). The CDR3 is CAWTPGVTSTDTQYF. The DNA sequence reads TGTGCCTGGACCCCGGGGGTCACCAGCACAGATACGCAGTATTTT.